The clone carrying this T cell receptor (beta chain) was found a few times. The antigen is not known. Germline assignment: CDR1 SGHAT and CDR2 FQNNGV. Trimming took off 5 bases at V and 5 bases at J, with 12 bases between the two ends. The CDR3 is 13 amino acids. These data belong to a study of response to subunit inactivated influenza vaccine. MiXCR, run by TCRdb on the RT-PCR reads, gives a single entry per CDR3 protein. The sample contains 550,000 to 650,000 distinct CDR3 sequences, roughly 10% of which appear only once. Overall study results and limits: Authors suggested each seasonal flu vaccination may recruit only limited numbers of new T cells.

This sample comprised PBMCs from blood, obtained on the day of vaccination. The gene calls are TRBV11-2 and TRBJ1-2, with D possibly being TRBD1 (5 bases). The source is a man aged 50 to 59 who received an inactivated influenza vaccine. In DNA form, the CDR3 reads TGTGCCAGCAGCCGGGACGGACAATATGGCTACACCTTC. Translated, it gives CASSRDGQYGYTF.